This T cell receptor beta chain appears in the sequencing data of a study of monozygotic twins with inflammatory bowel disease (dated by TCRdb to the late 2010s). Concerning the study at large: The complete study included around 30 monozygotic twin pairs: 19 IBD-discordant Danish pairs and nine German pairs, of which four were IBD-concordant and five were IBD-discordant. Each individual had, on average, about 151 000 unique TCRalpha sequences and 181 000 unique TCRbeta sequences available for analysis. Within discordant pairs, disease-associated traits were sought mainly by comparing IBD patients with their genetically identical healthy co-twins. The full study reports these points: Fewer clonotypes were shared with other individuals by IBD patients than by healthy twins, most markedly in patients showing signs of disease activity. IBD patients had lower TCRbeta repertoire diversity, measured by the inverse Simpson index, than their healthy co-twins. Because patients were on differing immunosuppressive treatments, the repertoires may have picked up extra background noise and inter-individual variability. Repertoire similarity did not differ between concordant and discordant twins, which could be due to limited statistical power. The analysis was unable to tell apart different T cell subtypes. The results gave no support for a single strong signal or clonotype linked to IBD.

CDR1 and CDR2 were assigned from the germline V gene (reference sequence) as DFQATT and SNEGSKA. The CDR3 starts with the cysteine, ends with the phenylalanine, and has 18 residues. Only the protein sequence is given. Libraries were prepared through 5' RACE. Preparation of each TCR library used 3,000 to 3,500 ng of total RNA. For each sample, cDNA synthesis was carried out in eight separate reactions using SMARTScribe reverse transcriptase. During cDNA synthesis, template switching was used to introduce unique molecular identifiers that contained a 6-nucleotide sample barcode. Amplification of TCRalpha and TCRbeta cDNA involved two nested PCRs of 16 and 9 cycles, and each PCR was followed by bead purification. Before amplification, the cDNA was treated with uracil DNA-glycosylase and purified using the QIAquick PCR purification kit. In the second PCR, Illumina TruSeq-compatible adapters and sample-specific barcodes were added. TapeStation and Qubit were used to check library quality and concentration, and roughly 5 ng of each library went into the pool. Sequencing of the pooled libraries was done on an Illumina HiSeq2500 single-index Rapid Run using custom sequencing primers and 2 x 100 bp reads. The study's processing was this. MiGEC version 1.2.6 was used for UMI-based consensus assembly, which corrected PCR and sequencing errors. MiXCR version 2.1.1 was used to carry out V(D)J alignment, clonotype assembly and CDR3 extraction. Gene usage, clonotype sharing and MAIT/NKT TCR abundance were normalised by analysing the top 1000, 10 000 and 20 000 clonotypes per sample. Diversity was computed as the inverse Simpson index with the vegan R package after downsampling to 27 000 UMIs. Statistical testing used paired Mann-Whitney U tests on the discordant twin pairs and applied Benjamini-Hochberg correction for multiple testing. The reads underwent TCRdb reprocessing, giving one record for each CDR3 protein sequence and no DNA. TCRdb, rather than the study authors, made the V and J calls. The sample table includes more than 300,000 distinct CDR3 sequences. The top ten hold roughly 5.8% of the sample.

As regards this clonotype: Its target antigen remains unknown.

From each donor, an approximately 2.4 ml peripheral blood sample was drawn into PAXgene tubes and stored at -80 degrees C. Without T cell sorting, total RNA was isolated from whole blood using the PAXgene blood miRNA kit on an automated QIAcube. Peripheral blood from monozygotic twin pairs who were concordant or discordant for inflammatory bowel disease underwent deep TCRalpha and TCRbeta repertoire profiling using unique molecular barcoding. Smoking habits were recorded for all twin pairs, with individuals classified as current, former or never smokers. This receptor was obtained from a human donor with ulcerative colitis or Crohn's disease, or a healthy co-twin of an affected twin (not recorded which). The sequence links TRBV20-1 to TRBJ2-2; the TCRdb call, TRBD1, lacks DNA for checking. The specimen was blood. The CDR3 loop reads CSARDRGSGRSLGGELFF.